This T cell receptor beta chain was profiled in a study of T-cell memory formation after mild COVID-19. General study findings and limits: CD8+ contracting clones occupied EMRA, while CD4+ ones occupied mainly CM and EM.

Worth noting for this clonotype: The antigen is unknown.

V shed 5 bases and J shed 4 bases, with 11 bases lying between them. The CDR3 covers 13 residues. Germline V gene data show CDR1 as MDHEN and CDR2 as SYDVKM. Barcoded TCR alpha and TCR beta cDNA libraries with UMIs came from 5'RACE using constant-segment primers. Using its own MiXCR run on the 5' RACE reads, TCRdb lists one record per CDR3 protein. This sample has around 250,000 distinct CDR3 sequences, with 16% found just once. The sample comprised PBMCs or a T cell subset sorted from them (not recorded which). This sequence was found in a man between 18 and 29 years old who had mild COVID-19 (a few samples of this study predate the infection). Cell type and time point are not known. V gene TRBV28 combines with J gene TRBJ2-5, with D maybe TRBD2 (5 bases). In nucleotides, the CDR3 is TGTGCCAGCAGTCCCCATAGCGTAGAGACCCAGTACTTC. It specifies CASSPHSVETQYF.